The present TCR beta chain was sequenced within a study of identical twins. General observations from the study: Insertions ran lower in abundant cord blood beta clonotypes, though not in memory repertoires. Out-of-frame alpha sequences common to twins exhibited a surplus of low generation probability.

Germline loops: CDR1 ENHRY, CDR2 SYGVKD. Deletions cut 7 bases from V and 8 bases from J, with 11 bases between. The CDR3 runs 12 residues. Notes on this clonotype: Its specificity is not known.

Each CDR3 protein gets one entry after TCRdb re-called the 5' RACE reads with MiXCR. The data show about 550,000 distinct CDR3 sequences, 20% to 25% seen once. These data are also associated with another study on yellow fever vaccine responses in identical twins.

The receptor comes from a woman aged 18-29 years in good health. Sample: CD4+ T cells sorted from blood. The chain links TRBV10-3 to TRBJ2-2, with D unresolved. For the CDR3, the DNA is TGTGCCATCAACGGTCTAAGGGGGGAGCTGTTTTTT. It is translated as CAINGLRGELFF.